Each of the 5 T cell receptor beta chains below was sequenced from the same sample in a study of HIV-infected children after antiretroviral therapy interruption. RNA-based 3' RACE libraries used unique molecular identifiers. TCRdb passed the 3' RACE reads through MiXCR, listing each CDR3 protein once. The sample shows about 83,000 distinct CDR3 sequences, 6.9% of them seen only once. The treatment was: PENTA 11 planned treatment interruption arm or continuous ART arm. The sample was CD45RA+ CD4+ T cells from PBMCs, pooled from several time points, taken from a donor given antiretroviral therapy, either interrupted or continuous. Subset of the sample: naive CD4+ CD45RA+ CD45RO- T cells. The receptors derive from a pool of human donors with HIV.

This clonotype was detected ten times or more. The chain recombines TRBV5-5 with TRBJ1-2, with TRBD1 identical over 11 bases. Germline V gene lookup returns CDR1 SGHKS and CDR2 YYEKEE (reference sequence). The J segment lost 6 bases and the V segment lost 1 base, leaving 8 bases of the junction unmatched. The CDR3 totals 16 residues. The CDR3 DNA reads TGTGCCAGCAGCTTGATTTTTGGGACAGGGGGTAATGGCTACACCTTC. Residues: CASSLIFGTGGNGYTF.

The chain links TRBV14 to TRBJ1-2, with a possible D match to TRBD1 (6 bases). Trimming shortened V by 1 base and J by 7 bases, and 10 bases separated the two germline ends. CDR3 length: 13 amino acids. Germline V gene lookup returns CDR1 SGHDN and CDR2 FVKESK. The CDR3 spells CASSQGQELGYTF. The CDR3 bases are TGTGCCAGCAGCCAAGGACAGGAACTTGGCTACACCTTC.

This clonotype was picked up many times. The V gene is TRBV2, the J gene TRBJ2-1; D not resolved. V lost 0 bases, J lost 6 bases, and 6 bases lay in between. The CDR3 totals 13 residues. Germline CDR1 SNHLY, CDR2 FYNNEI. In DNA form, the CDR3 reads TGTGCCAGCAGTGAAGCGCTTTCCAATGAGCAGTTCTTC. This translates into CASSEALSNEQFF.

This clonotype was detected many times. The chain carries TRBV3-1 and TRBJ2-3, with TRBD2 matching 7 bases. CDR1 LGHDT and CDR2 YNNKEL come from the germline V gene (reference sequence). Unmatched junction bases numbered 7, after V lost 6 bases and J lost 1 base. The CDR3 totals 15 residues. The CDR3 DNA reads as TGTGCCAGCAGGGCGAGCGGGGAACGCACAGATACGCAGTATTTT. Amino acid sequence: CASRASGERTDTQYF.

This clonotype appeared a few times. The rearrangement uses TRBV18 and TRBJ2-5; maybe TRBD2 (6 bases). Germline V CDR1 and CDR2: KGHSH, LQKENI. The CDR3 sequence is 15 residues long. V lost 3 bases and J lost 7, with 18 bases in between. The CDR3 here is CASSPSSAQEGTQYF. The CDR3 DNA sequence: TGTGCCAGCTCACCTTCCTCCGCACAGGAGGGGACCCAGTACTTC.